A single T cell receptor (beta chain) is shown here with its context. The method was immunoSEQ multiplex PCR; TCRdb's version includes in-frame clones alone and lacks a portion of them. The data hold about 81,000 clones, with less than 80% observed a single time. The sample is drawn from a study of blood T cell repertoires in COVID-19. Study-level background: Sites in the United States, Italy and Spain provided acute and convalescent COVID-19 samples.

The CDR3 is 15 amino acids. Germline V CDR1 and CDR2: SEHNR, FQNEAQ (reference sequence). Unmatched junction bases numbered 7, after V lost 5 bases and J lost 5 bases. The clonotype was recovered from a woman aged 45 to 65 with acute or convalescent COVID-19. This sequence joins TRBV7-9 and TRBJ1-2; TRBD1 aligns across 11 bases. Specimen: peripheral blood. The chain's CDR3 is CASSTGQGAGYGYTF. The CDR3, as DNA: TGTGCCAGCAGCACTGGACAGGGGGCTGGTTATGGCTACACCTTC.